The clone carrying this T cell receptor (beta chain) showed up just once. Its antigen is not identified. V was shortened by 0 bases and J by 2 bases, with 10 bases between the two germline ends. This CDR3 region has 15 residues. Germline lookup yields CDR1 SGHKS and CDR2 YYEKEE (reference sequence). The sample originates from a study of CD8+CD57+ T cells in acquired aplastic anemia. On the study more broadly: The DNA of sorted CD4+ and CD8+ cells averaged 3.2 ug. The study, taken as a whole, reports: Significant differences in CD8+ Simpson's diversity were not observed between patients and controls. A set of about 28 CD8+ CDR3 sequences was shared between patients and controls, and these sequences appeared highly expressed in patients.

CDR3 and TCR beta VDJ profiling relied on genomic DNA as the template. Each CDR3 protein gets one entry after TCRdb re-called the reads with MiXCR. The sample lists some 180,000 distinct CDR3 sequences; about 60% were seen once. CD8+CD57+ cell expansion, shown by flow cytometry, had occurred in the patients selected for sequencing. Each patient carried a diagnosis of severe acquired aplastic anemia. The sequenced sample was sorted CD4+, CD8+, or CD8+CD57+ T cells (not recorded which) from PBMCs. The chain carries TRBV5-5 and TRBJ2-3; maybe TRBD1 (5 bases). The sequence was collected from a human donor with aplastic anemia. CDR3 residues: CASSLGQGITDTQYF. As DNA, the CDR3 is TGTGCCAGCAGCTTGGGGCAGGGTATCACAGATACGCAGTATTTT.